The 16 T cell receptor beta chains listed next were all sequenced from one sample in a study of neoadjuvant anti-PD-1 for oral cavity cancer. Libraries were prepared by immunoSEQ multiplex PCR; TCRdb keeps only in-frame clonotypes and omits some of them. There are around 13,000 clones in the sample; around 70% occur only once, and 2% to 2.5% lies in the top ten. The sample's time point: after neoadjuvant nivolumab, at surgical resection. The material was PBMCs, obtained after nivolumab (anti-PD-1) treatment. The receptors originated from a person aged 40-85 years with oral cavity squamous cell carcinoma.

This clone was detected a few times. The chain is built from TRBV7-9 and TRBJ2-1; weak D call: TRBD1 (7 bases). V shed 0 bases and J shed 7 bases, with 10 bases lying between them. Germline V lookup: CDR1 SEHNR, CDR2 FQNEAQ (reference sequence). The length of the CDR3 is 14 residues. CDR3 nucleotides: TGTGCCAGCAGCTTAGCGGCAGGGGGGAATGAGCAGTTCTTC. Translating gives CASSLAAGGNEQFF.

The chain links TRBV7-8 to TRBJ2-3; unclear D gene. The length of the CDR3 is 13 residues. Germline CDR1 reads SGHVS; CDR2 reads FQNEAQ. The V end lost 5 bases, the J end lost 0 bases, and 6 bases lay between the germline ends. CDR3 region: CASSATSTDTQYF. The CDR3, as DNA: TGTGCCAGCAGCGCGACTAGCACAGATACGCAGTATTTT.

The rearrangement uses TRBV7-9 and TRBJ2-1; 8 positions agree with TRBD1. The CDR3 is made up of 15 amino acids. V shed 1 base and J 3 bases; nucleotides not matched to a gene: 2. CDR1 is SEHNR and CDR2 is FQNEAQ in the germline V gene (reference sequence). CDR3: CASSLGQGRYNEQFF. The CDR3, as DNA: TGTGCCAGCAGCTTAGGACAGGGGCGCTACAATGAGCAGTTCTTC.

This chain uses TRBV11-2 with TRBJ2-5; D is unresolved. Trimming took off 1 base at V and 1 base at J, with 13 bases between the two ends. The CDR3 runs 16 residues. Germline CDR1 and CDR2: SGHAT and FQNNGV. The CDR3 protein is CASSLVVSLGQETQYF. Here the CDR3 DNA reads TGTGCCAGCAGCTTAGTTGTCAGTTTGGGCCAAGAGACCCAGTACTTC.

The chain links TRBV10-2 to TRBJ2-1; D is unresolved. Per the germline V gene, CDR1 is WSHSY and CDR2 is SAAADI. This CDR3 is 14 amino acids long. Trimming took 0 bases from V and 7 from J, leaving 10 bases between them. The CDR3 nucleotides are TGCGCCAGCAGTGAGTCGACTCTAGGGAATGAGCAGTTCTTC. Translating it yields CASSESTLGNEQFF.

This clone was seen a handful of times. The V gene is TRBV5-4, the J gene TRBJ1-3; TRBD1 is a possible D gene (5 bases). Germline CDR1 is SGHNT and CDR2 is YYREEE (reference sequence). Trimming stripped 1 base from V and 4 bases from J, with 6 bases between. CDR3 length: 13 amino acids. This CDR3 is CASSLTGGNTIYF. The CDR3 bases are TGTGCCAGCAGCTTGACAGGAGGAAACACCATATATTTT.

The chain has TRBV4-1 and TRBJ1-1; weak D call: TRBD1 (5 bases). The CDR3 consists of 15 residues. V dropped 1 base and J dropped 3 bases, with 12 bases sitting between them. Per the germline V gene, CDR1 is MGHRA and CDR2 is YSYEKL. The chain's CDR3 is CASSQVGRGDTEAFF. CDR3 bases: TGCGCCAGCAGCCAAGTAGGGCGGGGGGACACTGAAGCTTTCTTT.

This clone was found once. This chain connects TRBV5-1 to TRBJ1-1; D perhaps matches TRBD1 (6 bases). V was shortened by 4 bases and J by 3 bases, with 16 bases between the two germline ends. This CDR3 region has 15 residues. In germline, CDR1 is SGHRS, CDR2 YFSETQ. DNA of the CDR3: TGCGCCAGCAGCCAGGCCCCGGGGGCGGACACTGAAGCTTTCTTT. The encoded protein is CASSQAPGADTEAFF.

V is TRBV6-4 and J is TRBJ2-2; the D is unclear. In germline, CDR1 is MRHNA, CDR2 SNTAGT. The length of the CDR3 is 14 residues. V lost 8 bases to trimming and J lost 1 base, with 11 bases between them. The CDR3 nucleotides are TGTGCCAGCCGAGTGATGTGGAACACCGGGGAGCTGTTTTTT. It encodes CASRVMWNTGELFF.

J is TRBJ2-4 and V is TRBV6-5; 8 positions match TRBD2. The trim removed 6 bases at V and 6 bases at J, leaving 7 bases unmatched. The CDR3 contains 14 residues. CDR1 and CDR2 (germline): MNHEY, SVGAGI. DNA for the CDR3: TGTGCCAGCAGCCCGGGACTAGAACGAAACATTCAGTACTTC. Translation gives CASSPGLERNIQYF.

This clone has just one count. The chain combines TRBV10-3 with TRBJ1-2, with 7 bases lining up with TRBD1. Trimming took 0 bases from V and 1 from J; bases not matched to a gene: 5. This CDR3 spans 16 amino acids. Germline assignment: CDR1 ENHRY and CDR2 SYGVKD. The CDR3 coding sequence is TGTGCCATCAGTGAGTCGGGACAGAGGTTTAACTATGGCTACACCTTC. This encodes CAISESGQRFNYGYTF.

The chain carries TRBV2 and TRBJ1-2; D may be TRBD1 (6 bases). The germline V gene encodes CDR1 SNHLY and CDR2 FYNNEI. The CDR3 has 14 amino acids. V dropped 7 bases and J dropped 2 bases, with 14 bases sitting between them. This CDR3 is CASTEGGANYGYTF. As DNA, the CDR3 is TGTGCCAGCACCGAAGGGGGGGCAAACTATGGCTACACCTTC.

This clone was seen a handful of times. V usage is TRBV18 and J usage is TRBJ2-7, with 14 bases aligning to TRBD2. V shed 5 bases, J shed 4 bases, and the junction held 7 bases outside the gene matches. The V gene's germline CDR1 is KGHSH and CDR2 LQKENI. The CDR3 consists of 16 residues. The CDR3 loop is CASSVGTSGSIYEQYF. In DNA form, the CDR3 reads TGTGCCAGCTCAGTAGGGACTAGCGGGAGTATATACGAGCAGTACTTC.

This clone was seen only a few times. V and J are TRBV10-3 and TRBJ1-1; D is unresolved. The V and J ends lost 2 bases and 5 bases respectively, with 12 bases between them. Germline CDR1 reads ENHRY; CDR2 reads SYGVKD. The CDR3 is made up of 14 amino acids. The CDR3 loop is CAISEIRGLTEAFF. As DNA, the CDR3 is TGTGCCATCAGTGAGATTCGAGGTTTGACTGAAGCTTTCTTT.

V usage is TRBV5-1 and J usage is TRBJ2-2; TRBD2 is a possible D gene (6 bases). The CDR3 loop spans 16 amino acids. In germline, CDR1 is SGHRS, CDR2 YFSETQ. Trimming cost V 5 bases and J 0 bases, with 14 bases left between them. The CDR3 DNA reads as TGCGCCAGCAGTTGGTTAGCGGATGCGAACACCGGGGAGCTGTTTTTT. Its translation is CASSWLADANTGELFF.

This clone was recorded only once. This chain's CDR3 is CASSPAGNNEQFF. The CDR3 DNA reads TGTGCCAGCAGCCCAGCAGGAAACAATGAGCAGTTCTTC. The chain has TRBV5-5 and TRBJ2-1; D is ambiguous. V was clipped by 4 bases and J by 5 bases, with 10 bases between them. This CDR3 is 13 amino acids long. Germline lookup yields CDR1 SGHKS and CDR2 YYEKEE (reference sequence). The full variable domain, its missing parts supplied by reference TRBV5-5 and TRBJ2-1, is DAGVTQSPTHLIKTRGQQVTLRCSPISGHKSVSWYQQVLGQGPQFIFQYYEKEERGRGNFPDRFSARQFPNYSSELNVNALLLGDSALYLCASSPAGNNEQFFGPGTRLTVL.